The 30 T cell receptor beta chains in this list originate from one sample, sequenced in a study of siplizumab effects on memory and regulatory T cells. Data came from immunoSEQ multiplex PCR; TCRdb stores just in-frame clones and leaves some out. The table shows about 100,000 clones, with approximately 91% occurring only once. Sequenced input: CD4+ T cells sorted from blood. The receptor source for this set is a human donor in good health.

The V and J genes are TRBV28 and TRBJ2-3; 7 bases align to TRBD1. The CDR3 totals 14 residues. Trimming took 7 bases from V and 4 from J; bases not matched to a gene: 8. Germline lookup yields CDR1 MDHEN and CDR2 SYDVKM. The CDR3: CASNLIQGPDTQYF. CDR3 DNA sequence: TGTGCCAGCAACCTTATACAGGGGCCAGATACGCAGTATTTT. The full variable domain, its missing parts supplied by reference TRBV28 and TRBJ2-3, is DVKVTQSSRYLVKRTGEKVFLECVQDMDHENMFWYRQDPGLGLRLIYFSYDVKMKEKGDIPEGYSVSREKKERFSLILESASTNQTSMYLCASNLIQGPDTQYFGPGTRLTVL.

The gene calls are TRBV5-1 and TRBJ2-7, with 12 bases aligning to TRBD1. Looked up from germline, CDR1 is SGHRS and CDR2 is YFSETQ. CDR3 size: 15 residues. V gave up 0 bases and J gave up 6 bases; unmatched junction bases: 4. The CDR3 nucleotides are TGCGCCAGCAGCTTGGTGGGACAGGGGGCAGGCGAGCAGTACTTC. It specifies CASSLVGQGAGEQYF.

The chain links TRBV14 to TRBJ2-5, with TRBD2 as a possible D gene (7 bases). Germline V CDR1 and CDR2: SGHDN, FVKESK. Trimming left V 1 base short and J 5 bases short, with 17 bases between. The CDR3 sequence is 16 residues long. CDR3 coding DNA: TGTGCCAGCAGCCAAGGAAGCCGGGGGGCGGGTGAGACCCAGTACTTC. Translating gives CASSQGSRGAGETQYF. The whole variable domain, remainder taken from reference TRBV14 and TRBJ2-5, is EAGVTQFPSHSVIEKGQTVTLRCDPISGHDNLYWYRRVMGKEIKFLLHFVKESKQDESGMPNNRFLAERTGGTYSTLKVQPAELEDSGVYFCASSQGSRGAGETQYFGPGTRLLVL.

This clone was seen a single time. The V and J genes are TRBV2 and TRBJ1-1, with 11 nucleotides matching TRBD1. Trimming removed 6 bases from V and 6 bases from J; junction bases left unmatched: 9. Germline V lookup: CDR1 SNHLY, CDR2 FYNNEI. The CDR3 spans 15 residues. The CDR3 DNA reads as TGTGCCAGCAGCAAAGGCCCGGGACAGGGGGCTGAAGCTTTCTTT. This codes for CASSKGPGQGAEAFF.

The genes are TRBV7-2 and TRBJ1-4, with D maybe TRBD1 (5 bases). This CDR3 comprises 16 residues. Trimming took off 2 bases at V and 3 bases at J, with 13 bases between the two ends. The germline V gene encodes CDR1 SGHTA and CDR2 FQGNSA. CDR3 protein: CASSLYRDGPNEKLFF. CDR3 nucleotides: TGTGCCAGCAGCTTATATAGGGACGGCCCTAATGAAAAACTGTTTTTT.

The chain links TRBV28 to TRBJ2-3, with 8 bases identical to TRBD2. The trim removed 6 bases at V and 1 base at J, leaving 3 bases unmatched. In germline, CDR1 is MDHEN, CDR2 SYDVKM. This CDR3 spans 14 amino acids. This chain's CDR3 is CASRPGGGTDTQYF. CDR3 DNA sequence: TGTGCCAGCAGGCCGGGAGGGGGCACAGATACGCAGTATTTT.

This chain uses TRBV7-9 with TRBJ1-4; TRBD1 is a possible D gene (5 bases). Trimming removed 1 base at V and 13 bases at J, with 13 bases between. There are 13 residues in the CDR3. Germline V lookup: CDR1 SEHNR, CDR2 FQNEAQ (reference sequence). The DNA for the CDR3 is TGTGCCAGCAGCTTAGTATCGGGACGGATACTGTTTTTT. It specifies CASSLVSGRILFF.

The V call is TRBV19, the J call TRBJ1-2, with D maybe TRBD1 (5 bases). V lost 1 base and J 5 bases, leaving 14 bases between the germline ends. This CDR3 contains 15 residues. Germline V gene data show CDR1 as LNHDA and CDR2 as SQIVND (reference sequence). CDR3 nucleotide sequence: TGTGCCAGTAGTATAGTTCGGGGCGAGTATTATGGCTACACCTTC. This encodes CASSIVRGEYYGYTF.

V usage is TRBV5-1 and J usage is TRBJ2-7; D is unresolved. Trimming left V 1 base short and J 2 bases short, with 10 bases between. This CDR3 region has 14 residues. CDR1 and CDR2 from the germline V gene are SGHRS and YFSETQ. CDR3: CASSLKAEPYEQYF. Here the CDR3 DNA reads TGCGCCAGCAGCTTGAAGGCAGAGCCCTACGAGCAGTACTTC.

This rearrangement joins TRBV15 to TRBJ1-1; the D gene is possibly TRBD1 (5 bases). The CDR3 spans 17 residues. With 5 bases removed from V and 0 bases from J, the gap between germline ends came to 19 bases. The germline CDR1 and CDR2 sequences are LNHNV and YYDKDF (reference sequence). This CDR3 is CATSRPRGMRMNTEAFF. CDR3 in DNA: TGTGCCACCAGCCGGCCCCGGGGGATGAGGATGAACACTGAAGCTTTCTTT.

The chain uses TRBV5-1 and TRBJ2-1; maybe TRBD2 (5 bases). Germline loops: CDR1 SGHRS, CDR2 YFSETQ. The CDR3 contains 16 residues. Trimming shortened V by 0 bases and J by 8 bases, and 18 bases separated the two germline ends. CDR3 coding DNA: TGCGCCAGCAGCTTGGCCTCTTTCAGCGGATGGGATGAGCAGTTCTTC. Translating it yields CASSLASFSGWDEQFF.

This chain links TRBV6-1 with TRBJ1-5; no firm D call. The V and J ends lost 11 bases and 7 bases respectively, with 15 bases between them. The CDR3 has 12 amino acids. Germline V gene sequence: CDR1 MNHNS, CDR2 SASEGT. The CDR3 nucleotides are TGTGCCGGCTCTGGCCCGGGGCAGCCCCAGCATTTT. Residues: CAGSGPGQPQHF.

The chain joins TRBV6-5 to TRBJ1-2; 9 bases align to TRBD1. This CDR3 spans 14 amino acids. The trim removed 7 bases at V and 4 bases at J, leaving 7 bases unmatched. Germline loops: CDR1 MNHEY, CDR2 SVGAGI. In DNA, the CDR3 is TGTGCCAGCACAGATGGGACAGGGCTCTATGGCTACACCTTC. The encoded protein is CASTDGTGLYGYTF.

The V and J genes are TRBV29-1 and TRBJ1-5; D may be TRBD1 (5 bases). V gave up 6 bases and J gave up 0 bases, with 15 bases separating them. Germline-derived CDR1 and CDR2 are SQVTM and ANQGSEA. This CDR3 is built from 15 residues. CDR3 sequence (DNA): TGCAGCGTCCAACTACAGGAAGATAGCAATCAGCCCCAGCATTTT. Amino acids: CSVQLQEDSNQPQHF.

This chain joins TRBV5-6 and TRBJ2-1; D is perhaps TRBD1 or TRBD2 (5 bases each). CDR1 is SGHDT, CDR2 YYEEEE, per germline. CDR3 size: 14 residues. Trimming took off 4 bases at V and 7 bases at J, with 15 bases between the two ends. Here the CDR3 DNA reads TGTGCCAGCAGCCCCCGGGGCCTTCGAAATGAGCAGTTCTTC. Translated: CASSPRGLRNEQFF.

In its sample, this clone was seen once. The chain carries TRBV11-1 and TRBJ2-7, with 8 bases that match TRBD2. The germline CDR1 and CDR2 sequences are SGHAT and FQDESV (reference sequence). The CDR3 length is 16 residues. V gave up 7 bases and J gave up 1 base; unmatched junction bases: 12. The CDR3 sequence: CASTDAGTRFSYEQYF. DNA of the CDR3: TGTGCCAGCACCGATGCCGGGACTAGATTTTCCTACGAGCAGTACTTC.

The V gene is TRBV4-2, the J gene TRBJ1-2; no definite D call. CDR1 and CDR2 from the germline V gene are LGHNA and YNFKEQ. This CDR3 is built from 12 residues. V lost 0 bases to trimming and J lost 5 bases, with 4 bases between them. The CDR3 loop reads CASSQEGYGYTF. DNA of the CDR3: TGTGCCAGCAGCCAAGAGGGGTATGGCTACACCTTC.

This clone has more than one count but fewer than ten. The chain uses TRBV5-4 and TRBJ2-5; no reliable D call. This CDR3 region has 17 residues. V was pared by 3 bases and J by 5 bases, with 23 bases between. In germline, CDR1 is SGHNT, CDR2 YYREEE (reference sequence). CDR3 protein: CASSSPAGPVDWETQYF. CDR3 DNA sequence: TGTGCCAGCAGCTCTCCGGCCGGTCCGGTTGATTGGGAGACCCAGTACTTC.

V is TRBV28 and J is TRBJ2-5; D not certain. The germline V gene has CDR1 MDHEN and CDR2 SYDVKM. Trimming left V 3 bases short and J 5 bases short, with 13 bases between. This CDR3 has 14 amino acids. DNA of the CDR3: TGTGCCAGCAGTTTCGCTGGTTCTCTGGAGACCCAGTACTTC. This translates into CASSFAGSLETQYF.

The chain couples TRBV5-5 to TRBJ2-7; TRBD1 is a possible D gene (5 bases). This CDR3 region has 15 residues. Germline loops: CDR1 SGHKS, CDR2 YYEKEE (reference sequence). V was cut by 4 bases and J by 7 bases, with 21 bases left in between. In DNA, the CDR3 is TGTGCCAGCAGCCCTAACGACTCGCCGAAGGGGGAGCAGTACTTC. Its protein product is CASSPNDSPKGEQYF.

This sequence joins TRBV7-3 and TRBJ2-3, with TRBD2 matching 7 bases. The CDR3 is 15 residues long. Germline V gene data show CDR1 as SGHTA and CDR2 as FQGTGA. V lost 4 bases to trimming and J lost 6 bases; unmatched junction nucleotides: 10. CDR3 in amino acids: CASSWLGGGSDTQYF. The CDR3 DNA follows: TGTGCCAGCAGCTGGCTTGGCGGGGGATCGGATACGCAGTATTTT. Supplemented by reference TRBV7-3 and TRBJ2-3, the full variable domain reads GAGVSQTPSNKVTEKGKYVELRCDPISGHTALYWYRQSLGQGPEFLIYFQGTGAADDSGLPNDRFFAVRPEGSVSTLKIQRTERGDSAVYLCASSWLGGGSDTQYFGPGTRLTVL.

Here the CDR3 reads CASSSTGVNEQFF. The CDR3 nucleotides read TGTGCCAGCTCGTCGACAGGGGTGAATGAGCAGTTCTTC. V and J are TRBV18 and TRBJ2-1, with 8 bases identical to TRBD1. In germline, CDR1 is KGHSH, CDR2 LQKENI. The CDR3 has 13 amino acids. With 6 bases clipped from V and 7 bases from J, the junction kept 5 bases outside the gene matches.

V is TRBV5-5 and J is TRBJ1-2; D is uncertain. The germline gives CDR1 SGHKS, CDR2 YYEKEE (reference sequence). Trimming took off 3 bases at V and 6 bases at J, with 12 bases between the two ends. This CDR3 is 13 amino acids long. The CDR3 nucleotides are TGTGCCAGCAGCTCGATTACCTTGGATGGCTACACCTTC. This encodes CASSSITLDGYTF.

The chain combines TRBV28 with TRBJ1-2, with D unclear. The length of the CDR3 is 12 residues. Per the germline V gene, CDR1 is MDHEN and CDR2 is SYDVKM. V dropped 8 bases and J dropped 1 base, with 8 bases sitting between them. CDR3: CASGRFNYGYTF. For the CDR3, the DNA is TGTGCCAGCGGGCGATTTAACTATGGCTACACCTTC.

V is TRBV19 and J is TRBJ1-2; weak D call: TRBD1 (6 bases). Germline V gives CDR1 LNHDA, CDR2 SQIVND (reference sequence). V was clipped by 7 bases and J by 1 base, with 13 bases between them. CDR3 size: 14 residues. This chain's CDR3 is CASTQQGNNYGYTF. In DNA form, the CDR3 reads TGTGCCAGTACCCAACAGGGAAATAACTATGGCTACACCTTC.

This clone is a singleton in its sample. This sequence joins TRBV7-2 and TRBJ1-5; 8 bases line up with TRBD1. This CDR3 has 14 residues. The germline V gene has CDR1 SGHTA and CDR2 FQGNSA. The trim removed 2 bases at V and 7 bases at J, leaving 4 bases unmatched. CDR3: CASSLQGAEQPQHF. The CDR3 region has the DNA TGTGCCAGCAGCTTACAGGGGGCGGAGCAGCCCCAGCATTTT. The full variable domain, rest sourced from reference TRBV7-2 and TRBJ1-5, is GAGVSQSPSNKVTEKGKDVELRCDPISGHTALYWYRQSLGQGLEFLIYFQGNSAPDKSGLPSDRFSAERTGGSVSTLTIQRTQQEDSAVYLCASSLQGAEQPQHFGDGTRLSIL.

This clone has only a few counts. The V call is TRBV4-2, the J call TRBJ1-1, with 7 bases lining up with TRBD1. Looked up from germline, CDR1 is LGHNA and CDR2 is YNFKEQ. Trimming removed 1 base from V and 4 bases from J; junction bases left unmatched: 6. The length of the CDR3 is 15 residues. The CDR3, as DNA: TGTGCCAGCAGCCAAGGACCGACAGGGCGCACTGAAGCTTTCTTT. Its translation is CASSQGPTGRTEAFF.

The CDR3 region has the DNA TGTGCCAGCAGCTTAAGGACAGGTCTAACCTACGAGCAGTACTTC. It is translated as CASSLRTGLTYEQYF. The chain recombines TRBV5-5 with TRBJ2-7, with 7 bases identical to TRBD1. The CDR3 runs 15 residues. Trimming at V came to 2 bases and at J to 2 bases, leaving 7 bases not matched to a gene. CDR1 SGHKS and CDR2 YYEKEE come from the germline V gene (reference sequence).

V and J are TRBV19 and TRBJ2-5, with D unresolved. The CDR3 is 11 residues long. With 3 bases removed from V and 5 bases from J, the gap between germline ends came to 4 bases. The V gene's germline CDR1 is LNHDA and CDR2 SQIVND (reference sequence). The CDR3, as DNA: TGTGCCAGTAGTATGAAGGAGACCCAGTACTTC. The encoded protein is CASSMKETQYF.

This chain links TRBV6-4 with TRBJ2-2, with unresolved D. Germline CDR1 MRHNA, CDR2 SNTAGT. The CDR3 spans 15 residues. Trimming took off 2 bases at V and 0 bases at J, with 7 bases between the two ends. As DNA, the CDR3 is TGTGCCAGCAGTGACCGCACAGCGAACACCGGGGAGCTGTTTTTT. Translated, it gives CASSDRTANTGELFF.